Reported below is one T cell receptor beta chain. The data stem from a study of control samples from healthy donors and cancer patients. Germline V CDR1 and CDR2: KGHSH, LQKENI. V shed 2 bases and J 8 bases; nucleotides not matched to a gene: 8. The CDR3 extends over 15 amino acids. The method was immunoSEQ multiplex PCR; TCRdb's version includes in-frame clones alone and lacks a portion of them. The profile shows fewer than 200,000 clones, approximately 86% of them singletons. V and J are TRBV18 and TRBJ1-2; 10 bases fit TRBD1. The receptor comes from a woman aged 25-40 years in good health. Sequencing used blood. CDR3 amino acids: CASSPLDRGREGYTF. DNA for the CDR3: TGTGCCAGCTCACCATTAGACAGGGGGCGCGAGGGCTACACCTTC.